This TCR beta chain was identified in a study of blood T cell repertoires in COVID-19. Study as a whole: There were acute and convalescent COVID-19 samples, and they came from the United States, Italy and Spain.

Methods used by the authors: Estimates of nucleated cell counts were drawn from the amplification of reference gene primers. Sequenced by immunoSEQ multiplex PCR; TCRdb stores in-frame clones only, minus some. V and J calls and clone size are as listed in that table; D and trimming were resolved from the DNA. Of some 220,000 clones in the sample, roughly 80% were seen once. The CDR3 spans 15 residues. Germline CDR1 SGDLS, CDR2 YYNGEE. V shed 3 bases, J shed 5 bases, and the junction held 4 bases outside the gene matches. The receptor was derived from a woman in her 70s with acute or convalescent COVID-19. The chain couples TRBV9 to TRBJ2-1, with 11 positions matching TRBD2. The specimen was peripheral blood. The CDR3 DNA follows: TGTGCCAGCAGCGCCCTAGCGGGGGGAAACAATGAGCAGTTCTTC. Its translation: CASSALAGGNNEQFF.